This TCR beta chain was observed in a study of blood T cell repertoires in COVID-19 (dated by TCRdb to 2018 to 2021). About the full investigation: Samples covering the acute and convalescent phases of COVID-19 were provided by collaborators in the United States, Italy and Spain. The material from the prospective study consisted of cDNA or gDNA derived from T cells, B-cell-depleted T cells, or PBMCs. The dataset comprised deeply sampled blood TCRbeta repertoires from subjects exposed to, actively infected with, or recovered from COVID-19. The repertoires were released in a freely available public database intended as a resource for research on the immune response to SARS-CoV-2. The samples were drawn from two sources: the first 160 participants of the ongoing ImmuneRACE study, and 1,000 to 1,500 subjects contributed by 6 global collaborators. Sample metadata almost always included a de-identified subject ID, COVID-19 status, age in years and sex. Where HLA class I and class II types were available, the types were taken from metadata supplied by the sample provider, not from assay-based typing.

The cysteine opens and the phenylalanine closes a CDR3 of 12 amino acids. Only CDR3 DNA is held: 36 bases, read in frame from base 1. The V end loses 8 bases and the J end loses 6 bases, and a stretch of 11 bases separates them. The CDR1 and CDR2 encoded by the germline V gene (reference sequence) are SEHNR and FQNEAQ. This clone showed up just once. This clone's antigen is unknown. The input lacks base qualities; no much larger clone sits a single base away. In the prospective study, participants were roughly 18 to 100 years old, resided in about 25 geographic areas of the United States, and were enrolled through a virtual design. In the prospective study, participants were assigned to cohorts based on the clinical history participants reported in a screening survey and a study questionnaire. Recovered participants in ImmuneRACE Cohort 3 were defined by two consecutive negative NP/OP PCR tests, clearance by a healthcare professional, or resolution of symptoms. In the prospective study, whole blood, serum and a nasopharyngeal or oropharyngeal swab were collected from each participant by mobile phlebotomists. Prospective study participants could optionally give additional blood draws and questionnaires over a roughly two-month period. Before DNA extraction, blood samples from the prospective study were shipped at room temperature or frozen.

TCRbeta CDR3 regions were amplified from genomic DNA using the immunoSEQ Assay, a bias-controlled multiplex PCR. Regarding the original processing steps: Within the assay, amplification of reference gene primers was used to estimate how many nucleated cells each sample contained. To quantify the absolute abundance of each unique TCRbeta CDR3 rearrangement, sequence reads were collapsed and filtered. For each sample, productive Simpson clonality was calculated by taking the square root of Simpson's diversity index across productive rearrangements. Held by TCRdb, this immuneACCESS table contains in-frame sequences only and omits some clones. Under half of the omission traces to an unresolved V gene where checked; the cause of the rest is unknown. V, J and clone size were drawn from that table, and D and trimming were deduced from the DNA. The table for this sample lists fewer than 500,000 clones; around 87% of them were counted only once. 1.3% of the sample comes from the top ten.

Study-wide findings and limitations: How much clinical and demographic metadata was included differed by source and by participant, and the metadata was provided uncurated.

The sequenced material came from PBMCs or T cells enriched from blood (not recorded which). Recombination linked TRBV7-9 to TRBJ1-5, and possibly TRBD1, on 6 matching bases. The clonotype was recovered from a man aged 30 to 39 who had recovered from COVID-19. The CDR3 here reads CASGRGLQPQHF. The DNA sequence is as follows: TGTGCCAGCGGCAGGGGACTTCAGCCCCAGCATTTT. Reference TRBV7-9 and TRBJ1-5 genes cover what lies past the CDR3, so the full variable domain is DTGVSQNPRHKITKRGQNVTFRCDPISEHNRLYWYRQTLGQGPEFLTYFQNEAQLEKSRLLSDRFSAERPKGSFSTLEIQRTEQGDSAMYLCASGRGLQPQHFGDGTRLSIL.